A selection of T cell receptor beta chains follows, all from one sample in a study of T-cell reconstitution after alpha-beta-depleted transplantation in children. Each CDR3 protein is one row after TCRdb ran MiXCR on the PCR reads. The repertoire has around 700,000 distinct CDR3 sequences, around 12% of them found once; the top ten carry around 0.79%. The sequenced sample was PBMCs, obtained before TCRalphabeta/CD19-depleted stem cell transplant. The receptors stem from a girl aged 2-9 years with congenital amegakaryocytic thrombocytopenia, due to receive a stem cell transplant. Both conserved end residues are part of each CDR3. A D gene is named only where the DNA matches it firmly. The size entry is marked missing in some rows and otherwise reads once, few, many or a size class.

D gene	V gene	J gene	clone size	CDR3 protein	CDR3 DNA
-	TRBV25-1	TRBJ2-7	-	CASSDGFAVSYEQYF	TGTGCCAGCAGTGATGGCTTTGCCGTCTCCTACGAGCAGTACTTC
-	TRBV7-8	TRBJ2-4	-	CASSLVWGLAKNIQYF	TGTGCCAGCAGCTTAGTGTGGGGACTAGCCAAAAACATTCAGTACTTC
-	TRBV30	TRBJ2-7	few	CAWSVGSRQEQYF	TGTGCCTGGAGTGTCGGGTCGAGACAGGAGCAGTACTTC
-	TRBV7-9	TRBJ1-1	-	CASIQEGGTEAFF	TGTGCCAGCATCCAAGAAGGGGGCACTGAAGCTTTCTTT
TRBD2	TRBV5-1	TRBJ2-3	few	CASSPGLAGPADTQYF	TGCGCCAGCAGCCCTGGACTAGCGGGGCCCGCGGATACGCAGTATTTT
TRBD1	TRBV5-5	TRBJ2-2	-	CASSPRQGTSTGELFF	TGTGCCAGCAGCCCTCGACAGGGGACCTCCACCGGGGAGCTGTTTTTT
-	TRBV27	TRBJ1-1	many	CASSTLGGGEAFF	TGTGCCAGCAGCACTTTGGGAGGCGGTGAAGCTTTCTTT
TRBD2	TRBV20-1	TRBJ2-1	-	CSAGLAGINEQFF	TGCAGTGCTGGTCTAGCGGGAATTAATGAGCAGTTCTTC
-	TRBV7-9	TRBJ2-1	few	CASSLGALGNFNEQFF	TGTGCCAGCAGCTTAGGGGCGCTAGGCAATTTCAATGAGCAGTTCTTC
TRBD1	TRBV6-2/TRBV6-3	TRBJ1-5	-	CASSQNKRTGGGQPQHF	TGTGCCAGCAGTCAAAACAAACGGACAGGGGGAGGTCAGCCCCAGCATTTT
TRBD1	TRBV6-1	TRBJ1-1	-	CASTLTGGFTEAFF	TGTGCCAGCACCTTGACAGGGGGATTTACTGAAGCTTTCTTT
-	TRBV6-8	TRBJ2-1	-	CASSYPKREGGGSYNEQFF	TGTGCCAGCAGTTACCCCAAGCGGGAAGGGGGGGGCTCCTACAATGAGCAGTTCTTC
-	TRBV18	TRBJ2-1	few	CASGWVSEEQFF	TGTGCCAGCGGATGGGTATCGGAAGAGCAGTTCTTC
-	TRBV29-1	TRBJ1-2	many	CSVEDWQAVGNYGYTF	TGCAGCGTTGAAGACTGGCAGGCAGTCGGCAACTATGGCTACACCTTC
-	TRBV15	TRBJ1-2	few	CATSREVGPSNYGYTF	TGTGCCACCAGCAGAGAAGTGGGGCCTTCTAACTATGGCTACACCTTC
-	TRBV20-1	TRBJ2-7	many	CSASDPGTQTYEQYF	TGCAGTGCTAGTGACCCCGGGACCCAAACCTACGAGCAGTACTTC
TRBD2	TRBV4-2	TRBJ2-5	-	CASSQIFSGNQETQYF	TGTGCCAGCAGCCAAATTTTTAGCGGGAACCAAGAGACCCAGTACTTC
-	TRBV7-6	TRBJ2-1	many	CASGGQVEQFF	TGTGCCAGCGGAGGACAAGTGGAGCAGTTCTTC
-	TRBV12-3/TRBV12-4	TRBJ1-4	-	CASSFLGREKLFF	TGTGCCAGCAGTTTCTTGGGGAGGGAAAAACTGTTTTTT
-	TRBV20-1	TRBJ1-1	many	CSAKGGGRGRLNTEAFF	TGCAGTGCTAAGGGGGGCGGGAGGGGTAGGCTGAACACTGAAGCTTTCTTT
-	TRBV5-1	TRBJ2-7	few	CASSLGYRETTYEQYF	TGCGCCAGCAGCTTGGGCTACCGGGAGACCACCTACGAGCAGTACTTC
TRBD2	TRBV20-1	TRBJ2-7	many	CSATIAGGSYEQYF	TGCAGTGCCACTATAGCGGGAGGTTCCTACGAGCAGTACTTC
-	TRBV20-1	TRBJ2-1	many	CSASWANGVLGEQFF	TGCAGTGCTAGCTGGGCAAACGGGGTCTTGGGTGAGCAGTTCTTC
-	TRBV28	TRBJ1-3	-	CAVVRGTGNTIYF	TGTGCCGTGGTCCGGGGGACAGGAAACACCATATATTTT
TRBD2	TRBV5-1	TRBJ2-1	-	CASSLGLAGAYEQFF	TGCGCCAGCAGCTTGGGGCTAGCGGGAGCATATGAGCAGTTCTTC
-	TRBV3-1	TRBJ2-2	many	CASSQKSGTGELFF	TGTGCCAGCAGCCAAAAGAGCGGCACCGGGGAGCTGTTTTTT
-	TRBV7-2	TRBJ2-2	few	CASSHWSGDTGELFF	TGTGCCAGCAGCCACTGGAGCGGAGACACCGGGGAGCTGTTTTTT
-	TRBV11-1	TRBJ1-4	many	CASSSSRMDKADNEKLFF	TGTGCCAGCAGCAGCTCGCGGATGGACAAAGCGGATAATGAAAAACTGTTTTTT
-	TRBV29-1	TRBJ2-1	many	CSVAGGAYNEQFF	TGCAGCGTTGCCGGAGGGGCCTACAATGAGCAGTTCTTC
TRBD2	TRBV20-1	TRBJ2-3	many	CSAPPQREGLDTQYF	TGCAGTGCCCCACCCCAGCGGGAGGGCCTAGATACGCAGTATTTT
TRBD1	TRBV20-1	TRBJ2-7	many	CSASEVQGASLITSYEQYF	TGCAGTGCTAGCGAGGTCCAGGGGGCGTCCTTGATAACCTCCTACGAGCAGTACTTC
TRBD2	TRBV20-1	TRBJ2-1	many	CSEGTSASSSYNEQFF	TGCAGTGAAGGGACTAGCGCGTCGAGCTCCTACAATGAGCAGTTCTTC
-	TRBV20-1	TRBJ2-3	many	CSASGGADTQYF	TGCAGTGCTAGTGGCGGGGCAGATACGCAGTATTTT
TRBD1	TRBV20-1	TRBJ1-5	many	CSARSTGGAEPQHF	TGCAGTGCTAGAAGCACAGGGGGCGCGGAGCCCCAGCATTTT
-	TRBV20-1	TRBJ2-3	many	CSANTGGDLDTQYF	TGCAGTGCAAATACAGGGGGGGATCTAGATACGCAGTATTTT